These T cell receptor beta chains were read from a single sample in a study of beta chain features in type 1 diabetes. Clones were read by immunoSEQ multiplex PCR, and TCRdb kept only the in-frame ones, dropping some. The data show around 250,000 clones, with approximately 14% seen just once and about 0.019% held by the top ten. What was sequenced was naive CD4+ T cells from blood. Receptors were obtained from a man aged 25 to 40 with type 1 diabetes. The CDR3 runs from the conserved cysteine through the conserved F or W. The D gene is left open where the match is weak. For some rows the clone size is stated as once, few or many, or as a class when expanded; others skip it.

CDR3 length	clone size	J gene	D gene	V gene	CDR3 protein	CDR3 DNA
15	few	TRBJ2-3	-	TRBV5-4	CASSPAGALTDTQYF	TGTGCCAGCAGCCCCGCAGGCGCTCTCACAGATACGCAGTATTTT
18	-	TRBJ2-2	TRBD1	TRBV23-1	CASSLRWTGWFLTGELFF	TGCGCCAGCAGTCTCCGCTGGACAGGGTGGTTCCTAACCGGGGAGCTGTTTTTT
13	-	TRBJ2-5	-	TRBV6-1	CASSGGLGETQYF	TGTGCCAGCAGCGGGGGACTTGGAGAGACCCAGTACTTC
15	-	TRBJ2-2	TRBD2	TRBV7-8	CASSRTSENTGELFF	TGTGCCAGCAGCCGGACTAGCGAGAACACCGGGGAGCTGTTTTTT
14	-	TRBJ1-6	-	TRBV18	CASSPGNYNSPLHF	TGTGCCAGCTCGCCGGGAAACTATAATTCACCCCTCCACTTT
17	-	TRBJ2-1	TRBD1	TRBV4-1	CASSQDPRDRGFNEQFF	TGCGCCAGCAGCCAAGATCCCCGGGACAGGGGATTCAATGAGCAGTTCTTC
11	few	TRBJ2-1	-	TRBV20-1	CSVRRANEQFF	TGCAGTGTAAGGCGGGCCAATGAGCAGTTCTTC
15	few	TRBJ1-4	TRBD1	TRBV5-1	CASSLEAGGDEKLFF	TGCGCCAGCAGCTTGGAGGCAGGGGGAGATGAAAAACTGTTTTTT
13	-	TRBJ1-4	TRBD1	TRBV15	CATSTQGGEKLFF	TGTGCCACCAGCACACAGGGGGGTGAAAAACTGTTTTTT
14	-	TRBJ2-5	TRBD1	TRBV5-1	CASSSTGVQETQYF	TGCGCCAGCAGCTCGACAGGGGTCCAAGAGACCCAGTACTTC
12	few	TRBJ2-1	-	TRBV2	CASGESYHEQFF	TGTGCCAGTGGAGAATCTTACCATGAGCAGTTCTTC
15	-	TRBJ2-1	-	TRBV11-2	CASGPIRDSTNEQFF	TGTGCCAGCGGGCCAATCCGGGACTCCACCAATGAGCAGTTCTTC
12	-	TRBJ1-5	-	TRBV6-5	CASSYPTGPQHF	TGTGCCAGCAGTTACCCCACGGGGCCCCAGCATTTT
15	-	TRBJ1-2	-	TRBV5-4	CASSPGRGANYGYTF	TGTGCCAGCAGCCCCGGCCGGGGAGCTAACTATGGCTACACCTTC
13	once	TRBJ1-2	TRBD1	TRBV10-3	CASVGTGVRGYTF	TGTGCCAGCGTCGGGACAGGGGTCCGTGGCTACACCTTC
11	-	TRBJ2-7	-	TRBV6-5	CASSRSGEQYF	TGTGCCAGCTCCCGTTCGGGGGAGCAGTACTTC
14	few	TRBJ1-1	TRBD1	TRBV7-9	CASSLDRDSTEAFF	TGTGCCAGCAGCCTGGACAGGGATTCGACTGAAGCTTTCTTT
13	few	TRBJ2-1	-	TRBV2	CASRYSSYNEQFF	TGTGCCAGCAGGTATAGCTCCTACAATGAGCAGTTCTTC
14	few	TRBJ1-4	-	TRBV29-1	CSVETALTNEKLFF	TGCAGCGTTGAGACAGCGCTAACTAATGAAAAACTGTTTTTT
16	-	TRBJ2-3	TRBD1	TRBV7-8	CASSYRDRGFTDTQYF	TGTGCCAGCAGCTACCGGGACAGGGGATTCACAGATACGCAGTATTTT
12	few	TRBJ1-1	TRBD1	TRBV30	CAWSDRDRAAFF	TGTGCCTGGAGTGACCGGGACAGGGCAGCTTTCTTT
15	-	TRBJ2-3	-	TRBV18	CASSNWTASTDTQYF	TGTGCCAGCTCAAATTGGACAGCCTCCACAGATACGCAGTATTTT
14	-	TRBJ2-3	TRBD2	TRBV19	CATTSGRAGDTQYF	TGTGCCACCACTAGCGGGAGGGCCGGGGATACGCAGTATTTT
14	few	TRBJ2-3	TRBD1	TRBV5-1	CASSLEQGMDTQYF	TGCGCCAGCAGCTTGGAACAGGGGATGGATACGCAGTATTTT
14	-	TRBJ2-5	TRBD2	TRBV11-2	CASRLGTSGEPQYF	TGTGCCAGCAGGTTAGGGACTAGCGGGGAGCCCCAGTACTTC
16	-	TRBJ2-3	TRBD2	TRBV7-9	CASSLGLAGATDTQYF	TGTGCCAGCAGCTTGGGACTAGCGGGAGCCACAGATACGCAGTATTTT
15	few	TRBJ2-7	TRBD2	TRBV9	CASSAGGTSVSEQYF	TGTGCCAGCAGCGCCGGGGGGACTAGCGTCTCCGAGCAGTACTTC
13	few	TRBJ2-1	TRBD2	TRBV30	CAWRVILAEPLFF	TGTGCCTGGAGGGTCATTCTAGCGGAGCCCCTGTTCTTC
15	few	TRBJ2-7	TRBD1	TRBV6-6	CASSYIPDRAYEQYF	TGTGCCAGCAGTTACATCCCGGACAGGGCCTACGAGCAGTACTTC
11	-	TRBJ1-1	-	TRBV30	CASQSGSEAFF	TGTGCCTCCCAATCGGGGTCTGAAGCTTTCTTT
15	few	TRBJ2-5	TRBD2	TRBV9	CASSVAGGLQETQYF	TGTGCCAGCAGCGTAGCGGGGGGACTCCAAGAGACCCAGTACTTC
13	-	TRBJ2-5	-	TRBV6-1	CASARTAQETQYF	TGTGCCAGCGCCCGGACAGCCCAAGAGACCCAGTACTTC
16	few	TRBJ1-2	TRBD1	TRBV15	CATSRDVVGAGQGYTF	TGTGCCACCAGCAGAGATGTGGTTGGGGCGGGACAGGGCTACACCTTC
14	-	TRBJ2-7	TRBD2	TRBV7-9	CASSLTAGAYEQYF	TGTGCCAGCAGCTTAACAGCGGGAGCATACGAGCAGTACTTC
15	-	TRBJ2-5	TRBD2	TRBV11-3	CASSVSGGAQETQYF	TGTGCCAGCAGCGTCTCGGGGGGGGCGCAAGAGACCCAGTACTTC
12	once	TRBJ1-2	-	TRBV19	CASRDWPYGYTF	TGTGCCAGCAGGGATTGGCCCTATGGCTACACCTTC
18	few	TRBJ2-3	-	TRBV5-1	CASSLVAGLTRRADTQYF	TGCGCCAGCAGCTTGGTGGCGGGTTTGACCCGACGCGCAGATACGCAGTATTTT
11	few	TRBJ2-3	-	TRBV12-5	CASGLTNTQYF	TGTGCTAGTGGTTTGACAAATACGCAGTATTTT
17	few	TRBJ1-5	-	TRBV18	CASSPPSQGLGNQPQHF	TGTGCCAGCTCACCACCGAGCCAGGGGCTGGGCAATCAGCCCCAGCATTTT
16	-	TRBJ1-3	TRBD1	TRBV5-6	CASSSTTGETGNTIYF	TGTGCCAGCAGCTCGACGACAGGGGAGACTGGAAACACCATATATTTT
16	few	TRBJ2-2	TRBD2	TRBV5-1	CASSPGLAGGTGELFF	TGCGCCAGCAGCCCTGGACTAGCGGGAGGGACCGGGGAGCTGTTTTTT
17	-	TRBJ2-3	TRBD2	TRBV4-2	CASSQGFSGSGTDTQYF	TGTGCCAGCAGCCAAGGATTCAGCGGGAGCGGGACAGATACGCAGTATTTT
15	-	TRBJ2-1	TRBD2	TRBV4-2	CASSQGLAGGYEQFF	TGTGCCAGCAGCCAAGGACTAGCGGGAGGCTATGAGCAGTTCTTC
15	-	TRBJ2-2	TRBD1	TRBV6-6	CASSYPGQGGGELFF	TGTGCCAGCAGTTATCCCGGACAGGGAGGCGGGGAGCTGTTTTTT
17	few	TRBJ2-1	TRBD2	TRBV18	CASSPPGTSGLYNEQFF	TGTGCCAGCTCACCACCTGGGACTAGCGGACTCTACAATGAGCAGTTCTTC
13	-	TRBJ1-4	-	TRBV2	CASSEEARGKLFF	TGTGCCAGCAGTGAGGAGGCTAGAGGAAAACTGTTTTTT
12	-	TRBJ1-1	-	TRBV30	CAWMAKSTEAFF	TGTGCCTGGATGGCCAAATCGACTGAAGCTTTCTTT
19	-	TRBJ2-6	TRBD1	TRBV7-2	CASSLGWGQVPSGANVLTF	TGTGCCAGCAGCTTAGGCTGGGGACAGGTGCCCTCTGGGGCCAACGTCCTGACTTTC
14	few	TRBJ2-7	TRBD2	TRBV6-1	CASRPQGGGYEQYF	TGTGCCAGCAGGCCCCAGGGCGGGGGCTACGAGCAGTACTTC